These T cell receptor beta chains were read from a single sample in a study of molecular identifiers for immune sequencing clone quantification. TCRdb recomputed calls from the PCR reads with MiXCR, one row per CDR3 protein. The sample has around 460,000 distinct CDR3 sequences; 20% to 25% are singletons. Sequencing was performed on naive CD8+ T cells from blood, with Jurkat cell RNA spiked in. Receptor source: a human donor in good health. Some libraries in this study had Jurkat cell RNA spiked in. CDR3s leave out the opening cysteine and the closing phenylalanine or tryptophan. The order of the fields is CDR3 length, V gene, J gene, CDR3 protein.

length: 15
V: TRBV25-1
J: TRBJ2-7
CDR3: ASSESSQAVQTYEQY

length: 15
V: TRBV13
J: TRBJ2-3
CDR3: ASRETANLTWTDTQY

length: 13
V: TRBV12-5
J: TRBJ1-5
CDR3: ASGLASKNNQPQH

length: 10
V: TRBV20-1
J: TRBJ2-5
CDR3: SARDRQETQY

length: 18
V: TRBV28
J: TRBJ1-3
CDR3: ASSLGRGGFGGTTLNTIY

length: 12
V: TRBV7-9
J: TRBJ1-1
CDR3: ASTLTGEGTEAF

length: 16
V: TRBV23-1
J: TRBJ2-2
CDR3: ASSQSSLAGLRAGELF

length: 11
V: TRBV24-1
J: TRBJ2-1
CDR3: ATEQGTYNEQF

length: 12
V: TRBV28
J: TRBJ1-1
CDR3: ASSQTREGTEAF

length: 14
V: TRBV12-3/TRBV12-4
J: TRBJ1-1
CDR3: ASKSSVMSMNTEAF

length: 13
V: TRBV11-2
J: TRBJ2-4
CDR3: ASSFDADGGNIQY

length: 10
V: TRBV5-8
J: TRBJ2-7
CDR3: ASSFLNYEQY

length: 11
V: TRBV7-8
J: TRBJ1-1
CDR3: ASNNRRNTEAF

length: 12
V: TRBV19
J: TRBJ1-1
CDR3: ASSDGTGATEAF

length: 15
V: TRBV7-6
J: TRBJ1-5
CDR3: ASSLAPGQGPNQPQH

length: 16
V: TRBV18
J: TRBJ1-6
CDR3: ASSPGLYHDPNNSPLH

length: 14
V: TRBV13
J: TRBJ2-3
CDR3: ASSLGLAGITDTQY

length: 13
V: TRBV6-5
J: TRBJ1-5
CDR3: ASSNTRGNNQPQR

length: 13
V: TRBV13
J: TRBJ1-5
CDR3: ASSHGRGPSGPQH

length: 14
V: TRBV6-5
J: TRBJ2-2
CDR3: ASSRQGGWDTGELF

length: 13
V: TRBV4-1
J: TRBJ2-7
CDR3: ASSQSLGSSYEQY

length: 12
V: TRBV2
J: TRBJ1-2
CDR3: ASISGGGATGYT

length: 11
V: TRBV12-3/TRBV12-4
J: TRBJ1-1
CDR3: ACGITGNTEAF

length: 10
V: TRBV20-1
J: TRBJ2-7
CDR3: SANDLSHEQY

length: 11
V: TRBV29-1
J: TRBJ2-1
CDR3: SVTRDTNEGQF

length: 14
V: TRBV11-2
J: TRBJ2-1
CDR3: ASSLARGGADNEQF